This T cell receptor (beta chain) was sequenced in a study of blood T cell repertoires in COVID-19. Study in general: Acute-phase and convalescent COVID-19 samples originated in the United States, Italy and Spain.

Clones were read by immunoSEQ multiplex PCR, and TCRdb kept only the in-frame ones, dropping some. This sample has more than 100,000 clones, with about nine tenths found just once. Material: peripheral blood. This clonotype was obtained from a man between 40 and 49 years old with acute or convalescent COVID-19.

CDR3 protein: CASSLDGERRNEQFF. The CDR3 nucleotides read TGTGCCAGCAGCTTAGATGGCGAGCGAAGGAATGAGCAGTTCTTC. The chain has TRBV7-9 and TRBJ2-1; D remains ambiguous. The CDR3 consists of 15 residues. The germline gives CDR1 SEHNR, CDR2 FQNEAQ (reference sequence). Trimming cost V 1 base and J 7 bases, with 14 bases left between them.